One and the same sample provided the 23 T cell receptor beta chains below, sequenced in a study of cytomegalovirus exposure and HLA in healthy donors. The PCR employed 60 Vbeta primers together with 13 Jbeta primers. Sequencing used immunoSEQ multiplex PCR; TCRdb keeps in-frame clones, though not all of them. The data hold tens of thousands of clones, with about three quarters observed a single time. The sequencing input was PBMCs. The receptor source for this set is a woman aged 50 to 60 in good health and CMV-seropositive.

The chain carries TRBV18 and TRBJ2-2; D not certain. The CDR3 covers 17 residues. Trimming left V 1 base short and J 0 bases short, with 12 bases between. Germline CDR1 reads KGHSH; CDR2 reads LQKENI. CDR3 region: CASSPLAQVANTGELFF. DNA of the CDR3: TGTGCCAGCTCACCACTCGCTCAGGTCGCGAACACCGGGGAGCTGTTTTTT.

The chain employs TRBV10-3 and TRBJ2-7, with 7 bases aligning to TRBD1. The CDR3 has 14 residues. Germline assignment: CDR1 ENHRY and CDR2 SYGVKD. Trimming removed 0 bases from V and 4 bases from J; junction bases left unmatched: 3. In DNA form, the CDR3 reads TGTGCCATCAGTGAGTCCGGACAGGTGTACGAGCAGTACTTC. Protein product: CAISESGQVYEQYF.

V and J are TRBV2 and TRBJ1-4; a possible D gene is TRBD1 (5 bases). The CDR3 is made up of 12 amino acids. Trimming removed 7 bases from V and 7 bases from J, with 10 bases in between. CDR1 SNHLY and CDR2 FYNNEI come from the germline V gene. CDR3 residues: CASKETAEKLFF. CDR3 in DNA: TGTGCCAGCAAAGAGACAGCTGAAAAACTGTTTTTT.

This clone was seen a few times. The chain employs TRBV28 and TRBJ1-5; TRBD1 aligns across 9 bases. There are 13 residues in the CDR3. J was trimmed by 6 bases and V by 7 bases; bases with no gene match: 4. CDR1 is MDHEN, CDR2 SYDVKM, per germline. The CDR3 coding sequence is TGTGCCAGCAATCGGGACAGGGCTCAGCCCCAGCATTTT. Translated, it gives CASNRDRAQPQHF.

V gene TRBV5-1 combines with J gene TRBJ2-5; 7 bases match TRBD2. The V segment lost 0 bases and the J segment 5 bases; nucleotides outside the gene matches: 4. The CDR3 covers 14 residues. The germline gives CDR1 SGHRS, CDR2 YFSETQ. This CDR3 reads CASSLAGGSETQYF. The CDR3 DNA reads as TGCGCCAGCAGCTTGGCGGGCGGGAGTGAGACCCAGTACTTC. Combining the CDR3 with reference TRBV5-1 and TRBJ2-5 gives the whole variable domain KAGVTQTPRYLIKTRGQQVTLSCSPISGHRSVSWYQQTPGQGLQFLFEYFSETQRNKGNFPGRFSGRQFSNSRSEMNVSTLELGDSALYLCASSLAGGSETQYFGPGTRLLVL.

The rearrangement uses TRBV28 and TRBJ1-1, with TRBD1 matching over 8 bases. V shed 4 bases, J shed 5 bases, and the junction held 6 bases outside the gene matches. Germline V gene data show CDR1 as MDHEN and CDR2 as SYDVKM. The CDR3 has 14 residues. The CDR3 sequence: CASSYGQGWTEAFF. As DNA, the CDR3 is TGTGCCAGCAGTTATGGACAGGGATGGACTGAAGCTTTCTTT.

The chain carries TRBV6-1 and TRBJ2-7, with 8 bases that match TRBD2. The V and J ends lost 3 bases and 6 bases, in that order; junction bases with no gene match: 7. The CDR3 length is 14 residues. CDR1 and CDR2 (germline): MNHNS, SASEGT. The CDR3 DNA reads TGTGCCAGCAGTGATGGCGGGAGGTATAGCGAGCAGTACTTC. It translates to CASSDGGRYSEQYF.

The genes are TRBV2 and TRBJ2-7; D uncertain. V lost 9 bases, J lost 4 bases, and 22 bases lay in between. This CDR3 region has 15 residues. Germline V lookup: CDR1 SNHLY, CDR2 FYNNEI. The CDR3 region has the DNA TGTGCCAGGGTAAGTGACTCGGAGCCAAATTACGAGCAGTACTTC. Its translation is CARVSDSEPNYEQYF.

The CDR3 DNA reads TGTGCCATCAGTGAGTCGATCCTGTCTGAGGGGGACCTTTACAATGAGCAGTTCTTC. It encodes CAISESILSEGDLYNEQFF. The gene calls are TRBV10-3 and TRBJ2-1, with D possibly matching TRBD1 (6 bases). The CDR3 runs 19 residues. V lost 0 bases to trimming and J lost 4 bases, with 22 bases between them. From germline, CDR1 is ENHRY and CDR2 SYGVKD.

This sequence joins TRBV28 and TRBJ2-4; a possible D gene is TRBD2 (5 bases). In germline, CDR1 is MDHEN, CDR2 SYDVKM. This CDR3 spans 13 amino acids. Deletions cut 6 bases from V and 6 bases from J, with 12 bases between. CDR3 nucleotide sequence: TGTGCCAGCAGCCCCGGACTGGGAAACATTCAGTACTTC. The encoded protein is CASSPGLGNIQYF.

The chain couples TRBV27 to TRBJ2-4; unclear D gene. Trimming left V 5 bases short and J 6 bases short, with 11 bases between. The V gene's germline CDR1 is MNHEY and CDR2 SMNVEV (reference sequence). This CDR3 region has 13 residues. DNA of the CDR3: TGTGCCAGCAGTCCGAGACTGAGAAACATTCAGTACTTC. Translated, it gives CASSPRLRNIQYF.

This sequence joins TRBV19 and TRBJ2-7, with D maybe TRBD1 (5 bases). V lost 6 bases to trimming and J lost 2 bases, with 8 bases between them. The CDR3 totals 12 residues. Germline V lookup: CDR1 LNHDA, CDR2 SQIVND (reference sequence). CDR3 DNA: TGTGCCAGTAGGGGGCTCACCTACGAGCAGTACTTC. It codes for CASRGLTYEQYF. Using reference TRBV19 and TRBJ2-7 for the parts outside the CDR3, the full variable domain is DGGITQSPKYLFRKEGQNVTLSCEQNLNHDAMYWYRQDPGQGLRLIYYSQIVNDFQKGDIAEGYSVSREKKESFPLTVTSAQKNPTAFYLCASRGLTYEQYFGPGTRLTVT.

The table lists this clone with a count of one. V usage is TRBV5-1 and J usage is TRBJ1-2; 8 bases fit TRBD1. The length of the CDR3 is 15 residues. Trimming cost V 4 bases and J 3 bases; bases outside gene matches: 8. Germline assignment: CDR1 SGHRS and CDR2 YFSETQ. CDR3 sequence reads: CASSLRTGWDYGYTF. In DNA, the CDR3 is TGCGCCAGCAGCCTCCGGACAGGGTGGGACTATGGCTACACCTTC.

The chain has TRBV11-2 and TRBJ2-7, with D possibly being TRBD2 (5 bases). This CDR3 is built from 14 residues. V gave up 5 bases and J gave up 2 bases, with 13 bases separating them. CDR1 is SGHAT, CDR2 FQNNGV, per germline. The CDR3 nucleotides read TGTGCCAGCAGCCCAAGGACTCTTACCTACGAGCAGTACTTC. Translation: CASSPRTLTYEQYF.

The DNA for the CDR3 is TGTGCCAGCAGCTTAGTGGACAGGCGGATATACGAGCAGTACTTC. Its translation is CASSLVDRRIYEQYF. The rearrangement joins TRBV5-7 to TRBJ2-7; TRBD1 matches at 7 bases. TRBV5-7 is flagged as an ORF with uncertain function. With V trimmed by 2 bases and J by 4 bases, 9 bases remained unmatched. The CDR3 extends over 15 amino acids.

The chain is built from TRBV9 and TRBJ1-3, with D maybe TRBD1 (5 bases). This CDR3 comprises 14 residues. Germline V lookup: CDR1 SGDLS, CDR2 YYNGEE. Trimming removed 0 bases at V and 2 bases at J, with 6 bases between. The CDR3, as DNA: TGTGCCAGCAGCGTAGAAGGGGCTGGAAACACCATATATTTT. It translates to CASSVEGAGNTIYF.

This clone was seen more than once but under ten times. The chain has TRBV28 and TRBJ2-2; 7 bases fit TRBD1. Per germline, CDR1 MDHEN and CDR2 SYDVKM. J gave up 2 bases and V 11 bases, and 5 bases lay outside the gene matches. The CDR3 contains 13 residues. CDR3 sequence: CAYGDSNTGELFF. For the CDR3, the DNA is TGTGCCTACGGGGACAGCAACACCGGGGAGCTGTTTTTT.

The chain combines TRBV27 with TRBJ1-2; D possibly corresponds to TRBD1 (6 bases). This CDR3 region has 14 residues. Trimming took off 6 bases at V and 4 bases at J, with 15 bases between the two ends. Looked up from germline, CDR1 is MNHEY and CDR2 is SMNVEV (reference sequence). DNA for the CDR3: TGTGCCAGCAGAAGACAGGAGCCACTCTATGGCTACACCTTC. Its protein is CASRRQEPLYGYTF.

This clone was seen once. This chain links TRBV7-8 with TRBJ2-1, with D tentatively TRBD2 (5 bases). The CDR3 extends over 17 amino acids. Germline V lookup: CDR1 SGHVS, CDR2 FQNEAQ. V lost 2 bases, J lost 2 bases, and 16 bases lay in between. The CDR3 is CASSLTRSGRTYNEQFF. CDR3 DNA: TGTGCCAGCAGCTTAACCAGGTCGGGAAGAACCTACAATGAGCAGTTCTTC.

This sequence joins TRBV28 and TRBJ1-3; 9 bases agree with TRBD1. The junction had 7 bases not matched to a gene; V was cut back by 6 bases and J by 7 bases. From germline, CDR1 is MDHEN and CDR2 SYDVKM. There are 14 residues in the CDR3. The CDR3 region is CASSQMGQGNTIYF. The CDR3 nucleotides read TGTGCCAGCAGCCAAATGGGACAGGGCAACACCATATATTTT.

In DNA form, the CDR3 reads TGTGCCAGCAGCTTAGGGCTCCTAGATACGCAGTATTTT. Its translation is CASSLGLLDTQYF. V is TRBV7-9 and J is TRBJ2-3; D remains unclear. V lost 1 base and J lost 5, with 7 bases in between. Germline CDR1 SEHNR, CDR2 FQNEAQ (reference sequence). The CDR3 length is 13 residues. Looking up the rest from reference TRBV7-9 and TRBJ2-3 gives the full variable domain: DTGVSQNPRHKITKRGQNVTFRCDPISEHNRLYWYRQTLGQGPEFLTYFQNEAQLEKSRLLSDRFSAERPKGSFSTLEIQRTEQGDSAMYLCASSLGLLDTQYFGPGTRLTVL.

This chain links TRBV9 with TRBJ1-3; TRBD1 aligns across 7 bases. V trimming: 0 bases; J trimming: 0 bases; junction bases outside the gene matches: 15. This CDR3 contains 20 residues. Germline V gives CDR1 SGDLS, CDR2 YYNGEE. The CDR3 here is CASSVAERGRLASSGNTIYF. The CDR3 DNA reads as TGTGCCAGCAGCGTAGCAGAAAGGGGGCGGCTAGCCAGCTCTGGAAACACCATATATTTT. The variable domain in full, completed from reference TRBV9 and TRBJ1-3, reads DSGVTQTPKHLITATGQRVTLRCSPRSGDLSVYWYQQSLDQGLQFLIQYYNGEERAKGNILERFSAQQFPDLHSELNLSSLELGDSALYFCASSVAERGRLASSGNTIYFGEGSWLTVV.

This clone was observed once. This CDR3 is CASSATGVSVYNEQFF. The CDR3 nucleotides read TGTGCCAGCAGCGCGACCGGCGTTAGCGTGTACAATGAGCAGTTCTTC. This sequence joins TRBV11-1 and TRBJ2-1, with D possibly TRBD2 on 5 matching bases. Germline V gene lookup returns CDR1 SGHAT and CDR2 FQDESV (reference sequence). Trimming took 5 bases from V and 4 from J, leaving 18 bases between them. The CDR3 runs to 16 residues.